This T cell receptor (beta chain) was found in a study of human T cells and chemical hapten exposure. General study results and limits: Healthy individuals' immune responses may differ from those of donors, who had alopecia.

This clonotype was counted between two and nine times. Antigen: not known. Stated time point: patch test 1, 2 weeks after DPC sensitization. Treatment: therapeutic diphenylcyclopropenone sensitization with weekly scalp DPC. Suited to DPC and affected by alopecia, the donors ranged from 18 to 70 years old. Unfractionated whole blood was the source of the extracted total RNA. CDR1 DFQATT and CDR2 SNEGSKA come from the germline V gene (reference sequence). Trimming shortened V by 1 base and J by 4 bases, and 4 bases separated the two germline ends. The CDR3 contains 11 residues. As originally analysed: Per-sample TCR counts ranged from roughly 20,000 to 750,000, median around 88,000. Each CDR3 protein is one row after TCRdb ran MiXCR on the RACE reads. V and J calls and clone size were set by TCRdb, not the authors. The sample has around 380,000 distinct CDR3 sequences; around 4.8% are singletons.

The source was whole blood, collected in connection with sensitization to the hapten diphenylcyclopropenone (DPC). This chain links TRBV20-1 with TRBJ1-1, with D unclear. The TCR was taken from a woman aged 45-59 years with alopecia areata. Some clones in this sample may be carry-over from other donors' samples. The CDR3 DNA reads as TGCAGTGCTAGAGCAACCACTGAAGCTTTCTTT. This sequence encodes CSARATTEAFF.